The 31 T cell receptor beta chains listed next were all sequenced from one sample in a study of blood T cell repertoires in COVID-19. TCRdb's copy holds only in-frame clones and misses some; the assay was immunoSEQ multiplex PCR. The data show around 250,000 clones, 70% to 90% seen once. The sequenced sample consisted of PBMCs or T cells enriched from blood (not recorded which). These receptors were taken from a woman between 50 and 59 years old who had recovered from COVID-19.

This sequence joins TRBV24-1 and TRBJ2-1; TRBD1 is a possible D gene (7 bases). The CDR3 is 16 residues long. Germline values: CDR1 KGHDR, CDR2 SFDVKD. V was shortened by 3 bases and J by 4 bases, with 15 bases between the two germline ends. The CDR3 nucleotides read TGTGCCACCAGTGATGCAGGAGGGGGCCTGTACAATGAGCAGTTCTTC. Translated, it gives CATSDAGGGLYNEQFF.

This rearrangement joins TRBV28 to TRBJ1-5; 10 positions agree with TRBD1. The trim removed 2 bases at V and 6 bases at J, leaving 13 bases unmatched. The CDR3 is 18 residues long. Germline CDR1 reads MDHEN; CDR2 reads SYDVKM. As DNA, the CDR3 is TGTGCCAGCAGTTTAATCGGGACAGGGGTGAAGGTTTCTCAGCCCCAGCATTTT. Amino acids: CASSLIGTGVKVSQPQHF.

The V call is TRBV29-1, the J call TRBJ2-1; TRBD1 matches at 10 bases. V lost 7 bases to trimming and J lost 3 bases; unmatched junction nucleotides: 9. This CDR3 has 15 residues. The germline gives CDR1 SQVTM, CDR2 ANQGSEA. CDR3 nucleotide sequence: TGCAGCGCTGCACCGGGACAGGGGATCTACAATGAGCAGTTCTTC. Residues: CSAAPGQGIYNEQFF.

In DNA form, the CDR3 reads TGTGCCAGCAGCCCGGCGGGACAGGGGAGTTCACCCCTCCACTTT. Encoded protein: CASSPAGQGSSPLHF. The chain recombines TRBV5-4 with TRBJ1-6; 10 positions match TRBD1. The CDR3 is 15 residues long. Losses at the gene ends were 4 bases for V and 9 bases for J; bases not matched to a gene: 7. Germline V CDR1 and CDR2: SGHNT, YYREEE (reference sequence).

This chain uses TRBV7-8 with TRBJ2-3; possible D gene TRBD2, 6 bases. From germline, CDR1 is SGHVS and CDR2 FQNEAQ. V gave up 1 base and J gave up 5 bases, with 16 bases separating them. This CDR3 contains 16 residues. The CDR3 bases are TGTGCCAGCAGCTTAGAGTGGGGACTCGAACGAGATACGCAGTATTTT. Protein product: CASSLEWGLERDTQYF. The whole variable domain, remainder taken from reference TRBV7-8 and TRBJ2-3, is GAGVSQSPRYKVAKRGQDVALRCDPISGHVSLFWYQQALGQGPEFLTYFQNEAQLDKSGLPSDRFFAERPEGSVSTLKIQRTQQEDSAVYLCASSLEWGLERDTQYFGPGTRLTVL.

In regard to this clone: The DNA is left out, because the CDR3 cannot be placed on it with certainty; the CDR3 is given as TCRdb lists it. The chain has TRBV27 and TRBJ1-3. 14 amino acids form the CDR3, both terminal residues included. Looked up from germline, CDR1 is MNHEY and CDR2 is SMNVEV (reference sequence). The CDR3 reads CASSTSVSGNTIYF.

This chain joins TRBV5-1 and TRBJ2-7; the match to TRBD1 covers 8 bases. This CDR3 has 13 residues. The germline V gene has CDR1 SGHRS and CDR2 YFSETQ. J gave up 2 bases and V 7 bases, and 5 bases lay outside the gene matches. The CDR3: CASAGTGTYEQYF. CDR3 coding DNA: TGCGCCAGCGCCGGGACAGGAACCTACGAGCAGTACTTC.

This chain links TRBV5-1 with TRBJ2-2, with D possibly TRBD2 on 6 matching bases. The CDR3 length is 16 residues. In germline, CDR1 is SGHRS, CDR2 YFSETQ. V gave up 1 base and J gave up 5 bases, with 15 bases separating them. The CDR3: CASSLWGVSRTGELFF. The CDR3 DNA is TGCGCCAGCAGCTTGTGGGGGGTTTCCCGAACCGGGGAGCTGTTTTTT.

This clone was picked up one time. The rearrangement joins TRBV28 to TRBJ1-2, with 10 positions matching TRBD1. This CDR3 has 16 residues. Germline V CDR1 and CDR2: MDHEN, SYDVKM. Unmatched junction bases numbered 14, after V lost 5 bases and J lost 8 bases. Here the CDR3 reads CASSDPPGQGIRGYTF. CDR3 coding DNA: TGTGCCAGCAGTGACCCGCCGGGACAGGGGATTCGGGGCTACACCTTC.

V gene TRBV13 combines with J gene TRBJ2-2, with D unresolved. Trimming removed 5 bases at V and 1 base at J, with 20 bases between. This CDR3 region has 18 residues. CDR1 and CDR2 from the germline V gene are PRHDT and FYEKMQ (reference sequence). The CDR3: CASSTAPPAGLNTGELFF. Here the CDR3 DNA reads TGTGCCAGCAGCACCGCACCCCCGGCAGGCTTGAACACCGGGGAGCTGTTTTTT.

This chain's CDR3 is CASRGQGKGYTF. Written as DNA, the CDR3 is TGTGCCAGCCGCGGACAGGGGAAAGGCTACACCTTC. The chain uses TRBV28 and TRBJ1-2; 9 nucleotides match TRBD1. Germline CDR1 reads MDHEN; CDR2 reads SYDVKM. The CDR3 spans 12 residues. J gave up 8 bases and V 8 bases, and 6 bases lay outside the gene matches.

This chain joins TRBV6-6 and TRBJ2-7; tentative D call: TRBD2 (6 bases). Germline V CDR1 and CDR2: MNHNY, SVGAGI (reference sequence). There are 15 residues in the CDR3. Trimming cost V 6 bases and J 0 bases, with 15 bases left between them. The CDR3 nucleotides read TGTGCCAGCAGACTACCGGAGGGGAGCTCCTACGAGCAGTACTTC. The encoded protein is CASRLPEGSSYEQYF.

This chain joins TRBV6-4 and TRBJ2-1; 8 bases are a match to TRBD1. V shed 6 bases, J shed 10 bases, and the junction held 11 bases outside the gene matches. The germline gives CDR1 MRHNA, CDR2 SNTAGT. The CDR3 covers 14 residues. CDR3 sequence: CASSTGGTIGEQFF. The CDR3 DNA is TGTGCCAGCAGCACAGGGGGGACGATTGGGGAGCAGTTCTTC.

The genes are TRBV27 and TRBJ1-2; the D gene is possibly TRBD1 (6 bases). This CDR3 comprises 14 residues. The ends were cut back, 6 bases at V and 3 bases at J, with 14 bases in the middle. Germline CDR1 MNHEY, CDR2 SMNVEV (reference sequence). Here the CDR3 reads CASSISGGDYGYTF. Written as DNA, the CDR3 is TGTGCCAGCAGCATATCGGGGGGCGACTATGGCTACACCTTC.

The chain links TRBV5-4 to TRBJ2-5, with D possibly matching TRBD2 (7 bases). V was pared by 0 bases and J by 4 bases, with 10 bases between. Germline loops: CDR1 SGHNT, CDR2 YYREEE (reference sequence). The CDR3 extends over 14 amino acids. CDR3 in amino acids: CASSLAGEGETQYF. The CDR3 region has the DNA TGTGCCAGCAGCTTGGCAGGGGAGGGAGAGACCCAGTACTTC. Variable domain in full (rest from reference TRBV5-4 and TRBJ2-5): ETGVTQSPTHLIKTRGQQVTLRCSSQSGHNTVSWYQQALGQGPQFIFQYYREEENGRGNFPPRFSGLQFPNYSSELNVNALELDDSALYLCASSLAGEGETQYFGPGTRLLVL.

The J gene is TRBJ2-2, the V gene TRBV5-4, with 8 nucleotides matching TRBD2. The CDR3 has 19 amino acids. Trimming at V came to 0 bases and at J to 0 bases, leaving 10 bases not matched to a gene. Looked up from germline, CDR1 is SGHNT and CDR2 is YYREEE (reference sequence). The CDR3 bases are TGTGCCAGCAGCTTGGGGGGGACTAGTTCCCCCTCGAACACCGGGGAGCTGTTTTTT. This sequence encodes CASSLGGTSSPSNTGELFF.

This clone was observed a single time. V usage is TRBV19 and J usage is TRBJ2-5, with 9 positions matching TRBD1. The junction had 8 bases not matched to a gene; V was cut back by 1 base and J by 5 bases. Germline assignment: CDR1 LNHDA and CDR2 SQIVND (reference sequence). This CDR3 is 16 amino acids long. CDR3 nucleotides: TGTGCCAGTAGTATAGCTCAGGGACAGGGTTTGGAGACCCAGTACTTC. As protein: CASSIAQGQGLETQYF.

The V gene is TRBV19, the J gene TRBJ1-6; perhaps TRBD1 as D (5 bases). The CDR3 totals 16 residues. V was pared by 6 bases and J by 7 bases, with 19 bases between. The germline V gene encodes CDR1 LNHDA and CDR2 SQIVND (reference sequence). The DNA of the CDR3 is TGTGCCAGTAGCACCAGGGCGTGGGGGGGGAATTCACCCCTCCACTTT. Protein product: CASSTRAWGGNSPLHF.

The rearrangement links TRBV5-4 to TRBJ1-2; tentatively, D is TRBD1 (6 bases). Trimming stripped 3 bases from V and 2 bases from J, with 8 bases between. CDR1 and CDR2 from the germline V gene are SGHNT and YYREEE (reference sequence). The CDR3 is 13 residues long. The CDR3 sequence is CASSYGQNYGYTF. The DNA of the CDR3 is TGTGCCAGCAGCTATGGACAGAACTATGGCTACACCTTC.

The chain employs TRBV4-2 and TRBJ1-5; D call uncertain. CDR1 and CDR2 (germline): LGHNA, YNFKEQ. The germline V and J ends were trimmed by 0 bases and 1 base, with 7 bases remaining between them. The CDR3 is 15 residues long. The CDR3 reads CASSQDQKSNQPQHF. The CDR3, as DNA: TGTGCCAGCAGCCAAGATCAGAAAAGCAATCAGCCCCAGCATTTT.

The CDR3 spells CASSIDRNSPYEQYF. The CDR3 DNA reads as TGTGCCAGTAGTATAGATCGGAACAGCCCCTACGAGCAGTACTTC. This chain joins TRBV19 and TRBJ2-7; D is uncertain. The germline V gene encodes CDR1 LNHDA and CDR2 SQIVND (reference sequence). The CDR3 loop spans 15 amino acids. Trimming removed 0 bases from V and 2 bases from J, with 11 bases in between.

The sample holds many counts of this clone. This chain connects TRBV2 to TRBJ1-2, with 10 bases identical to TRBD1. The junction had 3 bases not matched to a gene; V was cut back by 1 base and J by 4 bases. Looked up from germline, CDR1 is SNHLY and CDR2 is FYNNEI. The CDR3 length is 15 residues. The CDR3 protein is CASSEGGQGSYGYTF. The CDR3 DNA reads as TGTGCCAGCAGTGAAGGGGGACAGGGGTCCTATGGCTACACCTTC.

The V and J genes are TRBV11-2 and TRBJ2-7; 7 nucleotides match TRBD2. There are 16 residues in the CDR3. From germline, CDR1 is SGHAT and CDR2 FQNNGV. J was trimmed by 3 bases and V by 7 bases; bases with no gene match: 15. The CDR3 here is CASTPTGGLVNYEQYF. CDR3 sequence (DNA): TGTGCCAGCACCCCCACGGGAGGCCTAGTCAACTACGAGCAGTACTTC.

This rearrangement joins TRBV3-1 (or the pseudogene TRBV3-2) to TRBJ2-7, with 12 bases that match TRBD2. Germline V gives CDR1 LGHDT, CDR2 YNNKEL (reference sequence). The CDR3 has 14 residues. J lost 5 bases, V lost 6 bases, and 5 bases had no gene match. The CDR3 coding sequence is TGTGCCAGCAGTAGGACTAGCGGGGCTGACGAGCAGTACTTC. It specifies CASSRTSGADEQYF.

CDR3 sequence reads: CASRDGRTTDTQYF. The CDR3 nucleotides are TGTGCCAGCAGGGACGGGAGGACCACAGATACGCAGTATTTT. V gene TRBV2 combines with J gene TRBJ2-3, with TRBD2 identical over 7 bases. Trimming removed 6 bases from V and 2 bases from J; junction bases left unmatched: 5. Germline CDR1 SNHLY, CDR2 FYNNEI. The CDR3 runs 14 residues.

The rearrangement links TRBV6-5 to TRBJ2-1; 9 bases align to TRBD1. The ends lost 4 bases at V and 6 bases at J; junction bases unmatched: 7. The CDR3 totals 15 residues. Germline CDR1 and CDR2: MNHEY and SVGAGI. The CDR3 loop is CASSSRQGVFNEQFF. CDR3 DNA sequence: TGTGCCAGCAGTTCCCGACAGGGGGTGTTCAATGAGCAGTTCTTC.

This clone was recorded a few times. V is TRBV19 and J is TRBJ2-7; 13 bases are shared with TRBD2. The CDR3 runs 16 residues. The V and J ends lost 4 bases and 6 bases, in that order; junction bases with no gene match: 9. The germline gives CDR1 LNHDA, CDR2 SQIVND (reference sequence). For the CDR3, the DNA is TGTGCCAGTAGTAAATGGACTAGCGGGAGTATAAGCGAGCAGTACTTC. As protein: CASSKWTSGSISEQYF. Full variable domain (missing parts from reference TRBV19 and TRBJ2-7): DGGITQSPKYLFRKEGQNVTLSCEQNLNHDAMYWYRQDPGQGLRLIYYSQIVNDFQKGDIAEGYSVSREKKESFPLTVTSAQKNPTAFYLCASSKWTSGSISEQYFGPGTRLTVT.

The V and J genes are TRBV15 and TRBJ1-6, with D unclear. V gave up 1 base and J gave up 9 bases, with 22 bases separating them. The germline V gene has CDR1 LNHNV and CDR2 YYDKDF (reference sequence). This CDR3 comprises 18 residues. The CDR3 region has the DNA TGTGCCACCAGCAGAGGTGGCGCGGGTTTGGTACTCGGTTCACCCCTCCACTTT. Residues: CATSRGGAGLVLGSPLHF.

The gene calls are TRBV28 and TRBJ2-1, with D perhaps matching TRBD2 (6 bases). Between the trimmed V and J ends, which lost 3 bases and 10 bases, there was a span of 19 bases. This CDR3 is 15 amino acids long. Germline CDR1 is MDHEN and CDR2 is SYDVKM. CDR3 protein: CASSFGWEALSEQFF. The DNA for the CDR3 is TGTGCCAGCAGTTTTGGGTGGGAGGCTCTGTCAGAGCAGTTCTTC.

In this sample, this clone turned up once. The chain joins TRBV4-1 to TRBJ1-6, with 8 bases identical to TRBD1. Germline V gene sequence: CDR1 MGHRA, CDR2 YSYEKL. The trim removed 4 bases at V and 5 bases at J, leaving 7 bases unmatched. The CDR3 consists of 16 residues. The CDR3 DNA sequence: TGCGCCAGCAGCCTACGGACAGGGCTTAATAATTCACCCCTCCACTTT. It encodes CASSLRTGLNNSPLHF.

DNA for the CDR3: TGTGCCAGCAGCTCCGTACATAGGACACCTAAGACCATGAACACTGAAGCTTTCTTT. It is translated as CASSSVHRTPKTMNTEAFF. This sequence joins TRBV11-2 and TRBJ1-1; D perhaps matches TRBD1 (5 bases). Germline V gene sequence: CDR1 SGHAT, CDR2 FQNNGV. Deletions cut 4 bases from V and 0 bases from J, with 24 bases between. The CDR3 has 19 amino acids.